The next 21 T cell receptor beta chains were all read from a single sample in a study of shared clonotypes between healthy human individuals. Profiling relied on immunoSEQ multiplex PCR, and the TCRdb table lists in-frame clones only, not all of them. This table has approximately 600,000 clones, approximately 96% appearing once. The naive CD8 fraction comprised CD45RO-negative cells positively selected for CCR7 and excluded terminally differentiated effector memory CD45RA+ cells. Sequencing used naive CD8+ T cells sorted from blood. The receptors here all came from a woman aged 30 to 39 in good health.

This chain's CDR3 is CSAESAREYNEQFF. In DNA form, the CDR3 reads TGCAGCGCCGAGTCCGCGCGGGAGTACAATGAGCAGTTCTTC. The chain carries TRBV29-1 and TRBJ2-1, with 7 nucleotides matching TRBD2. This CDR3 comprises 14 residues. Losses at the gene ends were 7 bases for V and 4 bases for J; bases not matched to a gene: 10. CDR1 and CDR2 (germline): SQVTM, ANQGSEA.

The chain links TRBV19 to TRBJ2-1, with no clear D. V was pared by 0 bases and J by 8 bases, with 11 bases between. The length of the CDR3 is 14 residues. Germline V gene data show CDR1 as LNHDA and CDR2 as SQIVND (reference sequence). As DNA, the CDR3 is TGTGCCAGTAGTATAGACCGCTGGAGCCATGAGCAGTTCTTC. This translates into CASSIDRWSHEQFF.

The table lists this clone with a count of one. The CDR3 bases are TGTGCCAGCAGCGACAGCTACCTTGGAAACACCATATATTTT. Encoded protein: CASSDSYLGNTIYF. The rearrangement uses TRBV9 and TRBJ1-3; no clear D. Germline V lookup: CDR1 SGDLS, CDR2 YYNGEE. Trimming took 3 bases from V and 3 from J, leaving 10 bases between them. This CDR3 region has 14 residues.

The rearrangement links TRBV7-6 to TRBJ2-2; D remains unclear. CDR1 and CDR2 (germline): SGHVS, FNYEAQ. This CDR3 comprises 13 residues. V was cut by 8 bases and J by 5 bases, with 12 bases left in between. The DNA of the CDR3 is TGTGCCAGCTCAAGGGAAGAAACCGGGGAGCTGTTTTTT. Protein product: CASSREETGELFF. Combining the CDR3 with reference TRBV7-6 and TRBJ2-2 gives the whole variable domain GAGVSQSPRYKVTKRGQDVALRCDPISGHVSLYWYRQALGQGPEFLTYFNYEAQQDKSGLPNDRFSAERPEGSISTLTIQRTEQRDSAMYRCASSREETGELFFGEGSRLTVL.

The chain has TRBV27 and TRBJ1-1; D is possibly TRBD1 (5 bases). The CDR3 covers 13 residues. V was clipped by 5 bases and J by 1 base, with 8 bases between them. CDR1 MNHEY and CDR2 SMNVEV come from the germline V gene (reference sequence). The CDR3 here is CASSVGQNTEAFF. The CDR3 DNA is TGTGCCAGCAGTGTCGGACAGAACACTGAAGCTTTCTTT.

V is TRBV5-5 and J is TRBJ2-7; D gene ambiguous. The CDR3 extends over 15 amino acids. V lost 0 bases and J lost 3, with 13 bases in between. Germline values: CDR1 SGHKS, CDR2 YYEKEE (reference sequence). CDR3 loop: CASSLEMGSHYEQYF. The DNA for the CDR3 is TGTGCCAGCAGCTTGGAGATGGGTTCCCACTACGAGCAGTACTTC.

The V and J genes are TRBV6-6 and TRBJ1-5, with D unresolved. V gave up 2 bases and J gave up 16 bases, with 15 bases separating them. Germline V gene data show CDR1 as MNHNY and CDR2 as SVGAGI (reference sequence). The CDR3 runs to 12 residues. The CDR3 DNA sequence: TGTGCCAGCAGTTACAACGGGGTAAATTGTCATTTT. This gives the protein CASSYNGVNCHF.

A single count supports this clone. V and J are TRBV19 and TRBJ2-7, with D tentatively TRBD1 (5 bases). Germline V gene data show CDR1 as LNHDA and CDR2 as SQIVND (reference sequence). The CDR3 is 14 residues long. The V end was cut by 3 bases, the J end by 6 bases, with 15 bases between. This CDR3 reads CASSIGQGPGEQYF. Here the CDR3 DNA reads TGTGCCAGTAGTATCGGGCAGGGCCCGGGCGAGCAGTACTTC.

This chain's CDR3 is CASSLTDRNEQFF. The CDR3 region has the DNA TGCGCCAGCAGCTTGACAGATCGCAATGAGCAGTTCTTC. The chain links TRBV5-1 to TRBJ2-1; D gene unclear. The CDR3 totals 13 residues. Germline lookup yields CDR1 SGHRS and CDR2 YFSETQ. Deletions cut 1 base from V and 6 bases from J, with 8 bases between.

The rearrangement uses TRBV13 and TRBJ2-5, with a tentative D call TRBD2 (6 bases). CDR1 is PRHDT, CDR2 FYEKMQ, per germline (reference sequence). The ends were cut back, 5 bases at V and 3 bases at J, with 10 bases in the middle. The CDR3 has 13 residues. The CDR3 loop is CASSGRLEETQYF. The CDR3 DNA reads as TGTGCCAGCAGCGGCCGACTAGAAGAGACCCAGTACTTC.

The chain employs TRBV4-1 and TRBJ2-5; no firm D call. The length of the CDR3 is 14 residues. Germline V gene data show CDR1 as MGHRA and CDR2 as YSYEKL. The V end was cut by 2 bases, the J end by 2 bases, with 9 bases between. The CDR3, as DNA: TGCGCCAGCAGCCAACTGTCCGCGCAAGAGACCCAGTACTTC. Its protein is CASSQLSAQETQYF.

This chain uses TRBV6-1 with TRBJ2-7; D possibly corresponds to TRBD1 (7 bases). The germline CDR1 and CDR2 sequences are MNHNS and SASEGT. This CDR3 contains 15 residues. V was shortened by 8 bases and J by 0 bases, with 17 bases between the two germline ends. CDR3 coding DNA: TGTGCCAGCCAGGGGGGCGGGAAGAGCTCCTACGAGCAGTACTTC. Translated: CASQGGGKSSYEQYF.

The rearrangement links TRBV27 to TRBJ2-7; no firm D call. The germline CDR1 and CDR2 sequences are MNHEY and SMNVEV (reference sequence). Trimming took 3 bases from V and 6 from J, leaving 18 bases between them. The CDR3 loop spans 15 amino acids. CDR3 sequence: CASSFSGGALSEQYF. As DNA, the CDR3 is TGTGCCAGCAGTTTTTCCGGCGGAGCCCTCTCCGAGCAGTACTTC.

The gene calls are TRBV2 and TRBJ2-7; 10 bases are a match to TRBD1. V shed 0 bases, J shed 3 bases, and the junction held 5 bases outside the gene matches. CDR1 SNHLY and CDR2 FYNNEI come from the germline V gene. This CDR3 has 16 residues. The CDR3 nucleotides are TGTGCCAGCAGTGAAGCCCCGGGACAGGGGATCTACGAGCAGTACTTC. As protein: CASSEAPGQGIYEQYF.

This rearrangement joins TRBV11-2 to TRBJ2-4; the D is unclear. Trimming took off 1 base at V and 1 base at J, with 14 bases between the two ends. The length of the CDR3 is 17 residues. Germline values: CDR1 SGHAT, CDR2 FQNNGV. The CDR3 sequence: CASSLGPRQKAKNIQYF. The CDR3 bases are TGTGCCAGCAGCTTAGGGCCCCGTCAGAAGGCCAAAAACATTCAGTACTTC.

The chain is built from TRBV19 and TRBJ2-7, with D perhaps matching TRBD1 or TRBD2 (5 bases each). The CDR3 sequence is 14 residues long. From germline, CDR1 is LNHDA and CDR2 SQIVND (reference sequence). V was clipped by 1 base and J by 4 bases, with 11 bases between them. CDR3 loop: CASSIAGADYEQYF. CDR3 DNA sequence: TGTGCCAGTAGTATAGCCGGGGCGGATTACGAGCAGTACTTC.

This rearrangement joins TRBV28 to TRBJ2-7; no clear D. V lost 6 bases and J lost 0, with 9 bases in between. The CDR3 consists of 13 residues. Germline lookup yields CDR1 MDHEN and CDR2 SYDVKM. Written as DNA, the CDR3 is TGTGCCAGCAGCGGAATGATCTCCTACGAGCAGTACTTC. Its protein product is CASSGMISYEQYF.

The rearrangement uses TRBV10-2 and TRBJ2-7; either TRBD1 or TRBD2 may fit D (5 bases each). Germline V gene sequence: CDR1 WSHSY, CDR2 SAAADI. V gave up 6 bases and J gave up 0 bases, with 12 bases separating them. The CDR3 runs to 14 residues. CDR3 bases: TGCGCCAGCAGCTGGGACGCTAGCTCCTACGAGCAGTACTTC. Its translation is CASSWDASSYEQYF.

The V gene is TRBV29-1, the J gene TRBJ2-6; no reliable D call. The CDR3 is made up of 14 amino acids. The V end was cut by 3 bases, the J end by 0 bases, with 6 bases between. The germline V gene has CDR1 SQVTM and CDR2 ANQGSEA. The CDR3 reads CSVDGVSGANVLTF. The CDR3 DNA sequence: TGCAGCGTTGATGGGGTCTCTGGGGCCAACGTCCTGACTTTC.

The chain employs TRBV27 and TRBJ1-2; D unresolved. V lost 5 bases, J lost 0 bases, and 10 bases lay in between. Per the germline V gene, CDR1 is MNHEY and CDR2 is SMNVEV (reference sequence). The CDR3 runs 14 residues. The DNA of the CDR3 is TGTGCCAGCAGTCCGGATCGAGCTAACTATGGCTACACCTTC. This sequence encodes CASSPDRANYGYTF.

V and J are TRBV6-1 and TRBJ2-7, with TRBD2 as a possible D gene (5 bases). This CDR3 contains 13 residues. Germline assignment: CDR1 MNHNS and CDR2 SASEGT. Trimming cost V 4 bases and J 5 bases, with 12 bases left between them. The CDR3 sequence is CASSAGNPHEQYF. DNA for the CDR3: TGTGCCAGCAGTGCGGGGAATCCGCACGAGCAGTACTTC.